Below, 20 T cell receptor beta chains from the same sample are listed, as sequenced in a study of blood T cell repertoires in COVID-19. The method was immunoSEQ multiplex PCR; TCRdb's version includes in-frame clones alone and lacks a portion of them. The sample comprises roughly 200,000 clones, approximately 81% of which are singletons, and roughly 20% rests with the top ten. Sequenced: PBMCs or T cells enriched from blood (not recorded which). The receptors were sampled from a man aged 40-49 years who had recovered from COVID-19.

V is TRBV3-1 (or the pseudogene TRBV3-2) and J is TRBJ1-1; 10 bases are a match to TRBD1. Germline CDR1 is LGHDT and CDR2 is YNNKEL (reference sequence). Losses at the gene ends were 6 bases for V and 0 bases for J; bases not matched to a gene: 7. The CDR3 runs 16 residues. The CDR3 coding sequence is TGTGCCAGCAGTGGGGGGACAGGGGACCTGAACACTGAAGCTTTCTTT. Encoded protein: CASSGGTGDLNTEAFF.

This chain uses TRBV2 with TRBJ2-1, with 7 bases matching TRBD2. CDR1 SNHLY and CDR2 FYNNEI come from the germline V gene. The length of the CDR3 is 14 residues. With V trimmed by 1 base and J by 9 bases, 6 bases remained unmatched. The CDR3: CASSEVKRGFEQFF. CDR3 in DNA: TGTGCCAGCAGTGAAGTAAAGCGGGGATTTGAGCAGTTCTTC.

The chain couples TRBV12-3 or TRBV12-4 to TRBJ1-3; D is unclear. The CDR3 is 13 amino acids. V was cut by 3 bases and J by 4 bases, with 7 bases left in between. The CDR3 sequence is CASSFLRGNTIYF. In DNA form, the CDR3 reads TGTGCCAGCAGTTTTCTACGGGGAAACACCATATATTTT.

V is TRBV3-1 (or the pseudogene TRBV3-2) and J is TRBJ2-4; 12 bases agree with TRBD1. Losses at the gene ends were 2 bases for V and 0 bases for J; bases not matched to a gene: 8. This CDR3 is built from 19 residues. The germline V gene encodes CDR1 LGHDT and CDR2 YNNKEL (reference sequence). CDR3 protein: CASSQRGQGASLAKNIQYF. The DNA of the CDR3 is TGTGCCAGCAGCCAACGGGGACAGGGGGCGTCTTTAGCCAAAAACATTCAGTACTTC.

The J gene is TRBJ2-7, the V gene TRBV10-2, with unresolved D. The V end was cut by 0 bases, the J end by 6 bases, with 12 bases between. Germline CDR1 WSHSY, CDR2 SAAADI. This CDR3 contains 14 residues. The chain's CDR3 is CASSESILGGEQYF. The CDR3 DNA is TGCGCCAGCAGTGAGTCGATATTAGGCGGCGAGCAGTACTTC.

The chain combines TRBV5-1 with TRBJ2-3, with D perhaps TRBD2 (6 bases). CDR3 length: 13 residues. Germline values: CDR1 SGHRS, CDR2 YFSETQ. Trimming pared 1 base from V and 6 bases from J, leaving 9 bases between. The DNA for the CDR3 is TGCGCCAGCAGCTTGTCTGGGAGGGATACGCAGTATTTT. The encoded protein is CASSLSGRDTQYF.

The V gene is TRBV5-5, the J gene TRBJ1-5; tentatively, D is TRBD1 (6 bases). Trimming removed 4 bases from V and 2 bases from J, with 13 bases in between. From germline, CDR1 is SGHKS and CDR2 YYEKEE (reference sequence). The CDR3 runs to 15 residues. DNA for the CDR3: TGTGCCAGCAGCAGGGAGGGGGACGGCAATCAGCCCCAGCATTTT. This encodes CASSREGDGNQPQHF.

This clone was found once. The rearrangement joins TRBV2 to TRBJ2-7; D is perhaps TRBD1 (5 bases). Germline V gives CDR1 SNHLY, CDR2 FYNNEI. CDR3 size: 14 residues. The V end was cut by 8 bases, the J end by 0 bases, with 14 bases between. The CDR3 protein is CASLLGGASYEQYF. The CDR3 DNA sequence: TGTGCCAGCCTCCTGGGTGGGGCCTCCTACGAGCAGTACTTC.

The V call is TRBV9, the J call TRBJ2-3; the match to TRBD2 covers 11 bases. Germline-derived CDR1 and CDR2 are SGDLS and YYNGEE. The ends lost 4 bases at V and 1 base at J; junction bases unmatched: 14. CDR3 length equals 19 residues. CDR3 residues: CASSPRASGRRVGTDTQYF. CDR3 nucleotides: TGTGCCAGCAGCCCCCGGGCTAGCGGGAGGAGGGTGGGCACAGATACGCAGTATTTT.

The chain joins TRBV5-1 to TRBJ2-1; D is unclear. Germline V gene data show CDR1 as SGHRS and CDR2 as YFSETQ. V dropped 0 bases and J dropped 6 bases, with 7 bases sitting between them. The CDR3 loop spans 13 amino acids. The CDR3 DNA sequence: TGCGCCAGCAGCTTGGCTGTCGTCAATGAGCAGTTCTTC. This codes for CASSLAVVNEQFF.

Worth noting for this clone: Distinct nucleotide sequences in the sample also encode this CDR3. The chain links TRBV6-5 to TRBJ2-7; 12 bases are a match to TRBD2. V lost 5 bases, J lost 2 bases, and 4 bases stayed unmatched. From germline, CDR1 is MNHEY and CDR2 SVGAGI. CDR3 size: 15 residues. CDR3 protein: CASSPGLAGTYEQYF. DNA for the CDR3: TGTGCCAGCAGTCCTGGACTAGCGGGGACCTACGAGCAGTACTTC.

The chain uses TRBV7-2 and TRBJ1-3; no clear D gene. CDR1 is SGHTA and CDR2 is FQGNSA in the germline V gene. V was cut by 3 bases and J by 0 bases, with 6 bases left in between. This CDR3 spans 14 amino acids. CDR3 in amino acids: CASSFGSSGNTIYF. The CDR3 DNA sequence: TGTGCCAGCAGCTTCGGGAGCTCTGGAAACACCATATATTTT.

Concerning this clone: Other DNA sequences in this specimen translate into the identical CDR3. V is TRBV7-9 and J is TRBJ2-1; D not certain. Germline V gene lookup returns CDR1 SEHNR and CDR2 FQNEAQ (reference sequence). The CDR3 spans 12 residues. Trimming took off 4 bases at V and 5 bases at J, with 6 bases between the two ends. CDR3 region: CASSSLDNEQFF. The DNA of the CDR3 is TGTGCCAGCAGCTCACTCGACAATGAGCAGTTCTTC.

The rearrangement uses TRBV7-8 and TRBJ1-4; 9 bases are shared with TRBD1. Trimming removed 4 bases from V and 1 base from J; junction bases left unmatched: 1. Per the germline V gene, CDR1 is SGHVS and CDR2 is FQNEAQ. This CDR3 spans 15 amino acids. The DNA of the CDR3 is TGTGCCAGCAGCTGGGGACAGGGAACTAATGAAAAACTGTTTTTT. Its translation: CASSWGQGTNEKLFF.

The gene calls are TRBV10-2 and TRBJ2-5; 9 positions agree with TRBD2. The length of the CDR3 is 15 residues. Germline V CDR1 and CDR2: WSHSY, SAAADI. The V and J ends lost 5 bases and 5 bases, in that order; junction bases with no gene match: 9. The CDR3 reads CASSPRSGSGETQYF. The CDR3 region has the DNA TGCGCCAGCAGTCCTCGTAGCGGGAGCGGGGAGACCCAGTACTTC.

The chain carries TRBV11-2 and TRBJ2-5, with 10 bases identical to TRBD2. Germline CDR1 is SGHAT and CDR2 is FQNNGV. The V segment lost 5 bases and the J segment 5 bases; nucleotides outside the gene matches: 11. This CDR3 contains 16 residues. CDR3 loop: CASSRLITSGIETQYF. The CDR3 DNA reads TGTGCCAGCAGCCGCCTGATTACTAGCGGGATTGAGACCCAGTACTTC.

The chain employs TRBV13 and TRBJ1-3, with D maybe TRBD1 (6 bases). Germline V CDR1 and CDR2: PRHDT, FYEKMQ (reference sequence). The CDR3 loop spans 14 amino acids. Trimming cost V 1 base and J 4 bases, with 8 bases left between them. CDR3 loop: CASSLDRAGNTIYF. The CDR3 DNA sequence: TGTGCCAGCAGCTTAGACAGGGCAGGAAACACCATATATTTT. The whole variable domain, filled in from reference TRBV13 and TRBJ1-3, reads AAGVIQSPRHLIKEKRETATLKCYPIPRHDTVYWYQQGPGQDPQFLISFYEKMQSDKGSIPDRFSAQQFSDYHSELNMSSLELGDSALYFCASSLDRAGNTIYFGEGSWLTVV.

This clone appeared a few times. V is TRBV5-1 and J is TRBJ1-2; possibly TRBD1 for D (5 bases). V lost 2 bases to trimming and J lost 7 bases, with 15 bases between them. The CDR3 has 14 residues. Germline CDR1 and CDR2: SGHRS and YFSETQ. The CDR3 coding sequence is TGCGCCAGCAGCTTTATTTCAGGGTCGTCTGGCTACACCTTC. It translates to CASSFISGSSGYTF.

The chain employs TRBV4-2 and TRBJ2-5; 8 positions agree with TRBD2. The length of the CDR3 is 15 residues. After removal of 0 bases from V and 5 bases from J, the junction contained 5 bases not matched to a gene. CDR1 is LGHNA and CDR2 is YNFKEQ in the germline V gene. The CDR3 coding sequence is TGTGCCAGCAGCCAAGATAGGACTAGCAGGGAGACCCAGTACTTC. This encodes CASSQDRTSRETQYF.

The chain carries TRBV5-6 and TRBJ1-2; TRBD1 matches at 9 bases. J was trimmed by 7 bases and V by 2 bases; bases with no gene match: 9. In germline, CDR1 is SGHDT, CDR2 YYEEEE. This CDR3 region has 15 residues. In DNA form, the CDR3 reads TGTGCCAGCAGCTTTTCGGGACAGGGAGGAAGTGGCTACACCTTC. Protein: CASSFSGQGGSGYTF.